The 21 T cell receptor beta chains reported below all come from one sample, sequenced in a study of blood T cell repertoires in COVID-19. Some clones are missing from TCRdb's copy, which holds only in-frame ones; the method was immunoSEQ multiplex PCR. The sample contains 150,000 or so clones, around 90% of which appear only once. What was sequenced was PBMCs or T cells enriched from blood (not recorded which). The source is a woman aged 40 to 50 who had been exposed to COVID-19.

The chain recombines TRBV20-1 with TRBJ1-2, with D unresolved. The V and J ends lost 3 bases and 2 bases respectively, with 7 bases between them. The germline V gene has CDR1 DFQATT and CDR2 SNEGSKA (reference sequence). The CDR3 sequence is 12 residues long. This CDR3 is CSASVSNYGYTF. CDR3 in DNA: TGCAGTGCTAGTGTATCCAACTATGGCTACACCTTC.

This clone was counted a single time. The chain has TRBV5-1 and TRBJ2-6; 8 bases are shared with TRBD1. The CDR3 spans 17 residues. Germline V CDR1 and CDR2: SGHRS, YFSETQ. The ends lost 0 bases at V and 1 base at J; junction bases unmatched: 3. Here the CDR3 reads CASSLGQGASGANVLTF. Here the CDR3 DNA reads TGCGCCAGCAGCTTGGGTCAGGGGGCTTCTGGGGCCAACGTCCTGACTTTC.

This sequence joins TRBV10-2 and TRBJ2-7; TRBD2 is a possible D gene (5 bases). Per germline, CDR1 WSHSY and CDR2 SAAADI. The CDR3 extends over 15 amino acids. The V and J ends lost 2 bases and 3 bases respectively, with 14 bases between them. CDR3 sequence reads: CASSEPDWPFYEQYF. CDR3 DNA: TGCGCCAGCAGTGAGCCGGACTGGCCCTTCTACGAGCAGTACTTC.

The V gene is TRBV2, the J gene TRBJ1-4; D may be TRBD1 (5 bases). Germline values: CDR1 SNHLY, CDR2 FYNNEI. Trimming shortened V by 5 bases and J by 3 bases, and 13 bases separated the two germline ends. The CDR3 is 15 amino acids. CDR3 coding DNA: TGTGCCAGCAGTTTCGCCGGAGGGGCTAATGAAAAACTGTTTTTT. Translating gives CASSFAGGANEKLFF.

The CDR3 sequence: CASRSSGTSYEQYF. CDR3 coding DNA: TGTGCCAGCAGATCTAGCGGGACTTCCTACGAGCAGTACTTC. V usage is TRBV28 and J usage is TRBJ2-7; 9 positions match TRBD2. Trimming cost V 6 bases and J 1 base; bases outside gene matches: 4. The CDR3 runs to 14 residues. Germline V CDR1 and CDR2: MDHEN, SYDVKM.

The chain is built from TRBV12-3 or TRBV12-4 and TRBJ1-1; TRBD1 matches at 8 bases. The ends lost 5 bases at V and 7 bases at J; junction bases unmatched: 6. CDR3 length: 13 amino acids. CDR3 region: CASSAGTGREAFF. The CDR3 DNA reads TGTGCCAGCAGTGCCGGGACAGGCCGTGAAGCTTTCTTT.

This chain joins TRBV9 and TRBJ1-4; D is possibly TRBD1 (6 bases). With 2 bases removed from V and 8 bases from J, the gap between germline ends came to 13 bases. CDR3 length: 14 amino acids. CDR1 and CDR2 (germline): SGDLS, YYNGEE. In nucleotides, the CDR3 is TGTGCCAGCAGCGTGATACCAGGGGAGGAAAAACTGTTTTTT. Translated: CASSVIPGEEKLFF.

CDR3 in DNA: TGTGCCAGAAGCCCGACTAGCGGGAGGGCCCCCTACGAGCAGTACTTC. Protein product: CARSPTSGRAPYEQYF. The chain recombines TRBV5-3 with TRBJ2-7, with 14 bases that match TRBD2. TRBV5-3 is filed as an ORF, its function uncertain. The CDR3 is made up of 16 amino acids. V gave up 4 bases and J gave up 2 bases; unmatched junction bases: 5.

V usage is TRBV18 and J usage is TRBJ2-5, with 7 bases matching TRBD2. The CDR3 loop spans 14 amino acids. J lost 3 bases, V lost 5 bases, and 6 bases had no gene match. Germline CDR1 and CDR2: KGHSH and LQKENI. This chain's CDR3 is CASSAGASKETQYF. The CDR3 DNA reads TGTGCCAGCTCAGCGGGAGCTAGCAAAGAGACCCAGTACTTC.

The chain couples TRBV7-7 to TRBJ1-4; 7 nucleotides agree with TRBD1. V trimming: 2 bases; J trimming: 2 bases; junction bases outside the gene matches: 2. The CDR3 covers 15 residues. Germline assignment: CDR1 SSHAT and CDR2 FNYEAQ (reference sequence). The CDR3 DNA sequence: TGTGCCAGCAGCTTACGGACAGGCACTAATGAAAAACTGTTTTTT. This gives the protein CASSLRTGTNEKLFF. Supplemented by reference TRBV7-7 and TRBJ1-4, the full variable domain reads GAGVSQSPRYKVTKRGQDVTLRCDPISSHATLYWYQQALGQGPEFLTYFNYEAQPDKSGLPSDRFSAERPEGSISTLTIQRTEQRDSAMYRCASSLRTGTNEKLFFGSGTQLSVL.

J is TRBJ2-3 and V is TRBV10-1, with a weak D call TRBD2 (5 bases). CDR1 is WNHNN and CDR2 is SYGVQD in the germline V gene (reference sequence). The ends were cut back, 0 bases at V and 4 bases at J, with 5 bases in the middle. The CDR3 runs 13 residues. The DNA of the CDR3 is TGCGCCAGCAGTGAGTCCGGGGCAGATACGCAGTATTTT. Its protein product is CASSESGADTQYF.

This chain links TRBV5-1 with TRBJ2-7; 7 bases align to TRBD1. The germline V gene encodes CDR1 SGHRS and CDR2 YFSETQ. This CDR3 spans 13 amino acids. V shed 3 bases, J shed 6 bases, and the junction held 6 bases outside the gene matches. Here the CDR3 DNA reads TGCGCCAGCAGCTCTACAGGGGAAGGCGAGCAGTACTTC. It yields the protein CASSSTGEGEQYF.

CDR3 sequence: CASGISGRANTGELFF. The CDR3 DNA reads as TGTGCCAGCGGTATTAGCGGGAGGGCCAACACCGGGGAGCTGTTTTTT. The V and J genes are TRBV7-8 and TRBJ2-2; 11 nucleotides align to TRBD2. The germline V gene has CDR1 SGHVS and CDR2 FQNEAQ. The CDR3 is 16 residues long. J lost 2 bases, V lost 8 bases, and 7 bases had no gene match.

V and J are TRBV27 and TRBJ1-1; TRBD1 matches 7 bases. The V and J ends lost 4 bases and 4 bases, in that order; junction bases with no gene match: 0. This CDR3 comprises 12 residues. The germline V gene has CDR1 MNHEY and CDR2 SMNVEV (reference sequence). The DNA of the CDR3 is TGTGCCAGCAGTTCAGGGGGCACTGAAGCTTTCTTT. Its protein product is CASSSGGTEAFF.

The rearrangement uses TRBV18 and TRBJ2-7, with TRBD1 matching 8 bases. Germline CDR1 reads KGHSH; CDR2 reads LQKENI. The CDR3 is 15 amino acids. V dropped 6 bases and J dropped 3; count of bases not matched to a gene: 10. Here the CDR3 DNA reads TGTGCCAGCTCCCTTACGCCGGGACAGGTCTACGAGCAGTACTTC. It codes for CASSLTPGQVYEQYF.

The genes are TRBV11-2 and TRBJ2-3, with a tentative D call TRBD2 (7 bases). This CDR3 spans 16 amino acids. Deletions cut 5 bases from V and 5 bases from J, with 20 bases between. Germline lookup yields CDR1 SGHAT and CDR2 FQNNGV. The CDR3 is CASSLRGAGAIDTQYF. The CDR3 DNA reads as TGTGCCAGCAGCCTCCGGGGGGCGGGAGCTATAGATACGCAGTATTTT.

The rearrangement uses TRBV29-1 and TRBJ2-5, with 8 bases aligning to TRBD1. The CDR3 covers 12 residues. Per the germline V gene, CDR1 is SQVTM and CDR2 is ANQGSEA. V shed 7 bases and J 5 bases; nucleotides not matched to a gene: 6. The CDR3 nucleotides read TGCAGCGGTGACAGGGGACGGGAGACCCAGTACTTC. Residues: CSGDRGRETQYF. Full variable domain (missing parts from reference TRBV29-1 and TRBJ2-5): SAVISQKPSRDICQRGTSLTIQCQVDSQVTMMFWYRQQPGQSLTLIATANQGSEATYESGFVIDKFPISRPNLTFSTLTVSNMSPEDSSIYLCSGDRGRETQYFGPGTRLLVL.

The chain has TRBV13 and TRBJ1-1; D is uncertain. The CDR3 runs 13 residues. Germline V gene lookup returns CDR1 PRHDT and CDR2 FYEKMQ (reference sequence). Trimming shortened V by 1 base and J by 6 bases, and 9 bases separated the two germline ends. CDR3 loop: CASSLAGVPEAFF. The CDR3 region has the DNA TGTGCCAGCAGCTTAGCAGGCGTACCTGAAGCTTTCTTT.

This clone was detected once. The genes are TRBV7-6 and TRBJ2-3; 9 bases map to TRBD2. Germline-derived CDR1 and CDR2 are SGHVS and FNYEAQ. V shed 1 base, J shed 4 bases, and the junction held 6 bases outside the gene matches. The CDR3 spans 16 residues. The CDR3 nucleotides read TGTGCCAGCAGCTTAGGCGGGGGGGCCTCGGCAGATACGCAGTATTTT. Protein sequence: CASSLGGGASADTQYF.

The chain has TRBV7-2 and TRBJ2-2; the match to TRBD1 covers 8 bases. With 3 bases clipped from V and 6 bases from J, the junction kept 9 bases outside the gene matches. The CDR3 covers 16 residues. Germline lookup yields CDR1 SGHTA and CDR2 FQGNSA. The CDR3 reads CASSLTGTGLAGELFF. For the CDR3, the DNA is TGTGCCAGCAGCTTGACCGGGACAGGCTTAGCCGGGGAGCTGTTTTTT.

This chain uses TRBV12-3 or TRBV12-4 with TRBJ2-1; a possible D gene is TRBD1 (6 bases). The germline V and J ends were trimmed by 6 bases and 9 bases, with 15 bases remaining between them. The CDR3 runs 13 residues. The CDR3 nucleotides read TGTGCCAGCAGGCAGACAGGTATCGGTGAGCAGTTCTTC. Residues: CASRQTGIGEQFF.